These 3 T cell receptor beta chains originate from one sample sequenced in a study of tumor and adjacent non-tumor tissue in lung cancer. A modified ARM-PCR protocol with three rounds of nested PCR amplified TCRbeta. TCRdb passed the multiplex PCR reads through MiXCR, listing each CDR3 protein once. The table has 100,000 to 120,000 distinct CDR3 sequences, approximately 80% seen once. The template was RNA from unsorted bulk tissue. The sequencing input was lung tumor tissue. These receptors all stem from a man aged 65 to 85 with non-small cell lung cancer.

Comment on this clonotype: The junction does not match germline at one end; this may be a read error. J is TRBJ2-3 and V is TRBV11-2; D is unclear. Per germline, CDR1 SGHAT and CDR2 FQNNGV. The CDR3 totals 16 residues. The DNA of the CDR3 is TGTGCCAGCATCTTAGATGTACACAGCTCCACAGATACGCAGTATTTT. Translated: CASILDVHSSTDTQYF.

A note on this clonotype: Germline is not matched at one junction end, which may reflect a read error. The chain recombines TRBV4-2 with TRBJ2-2; TRBD2 matches at 12 bases. This CDR3 spans 17 amino acids. Germline V gene sequence: CDR1 LGHNA, CDR2 YNFKEQ. CDR3 sequence (DNA): TGTGCCATCAGCCAAGATCGACTAGCGGGAGACACCGGGGAGCTGTTTTTT. Its protein is CAISQDRLAGDTGELFF.

The chain combines TRBV7-2 with TRBJ1-2; D gene uncertain. Germline V gene data show CDR1 as SGHTA and CDR2 as FQGNSA. CDR3 length: 13 amino acids. Trimming cost V 4 bases and J 10 bases, with 16 bases left between them. The CDR3 spells CASSSTLIVDYTF. The CDR3 DNA is TGTGCCAGCAGCTCGACCCTGATCGTAGACTACACCTTC.